This section outlines one T cell receptor (beta chain) sequence together with its context. Its antigen is not identified. The data were taken from a study of T cell clones after liver transplantation. General study results and limits: Donor-reactive sequences fell more than third party-reactive ones, suggesting partial deletion.

The CDR3 contains 12 residues. V was cut by 3 bases and J by 5 bases, with 5 bases left in between. Per the germline V gene, CDR1 is LNHNV and CDR2 is YYDKDF (reference sequence). Only in-frame clones appear in the TCRdb table, and some are missing; sequencing was by immunoSEQ multiplex PCR. Counted here are 31,000 or so clones, 90% to 95% occurring once; the ten biggest clones make up about 24%. The rearrangement uses TRBV15 and TRBJ2-1; D is undetermined. The receptor was isolated from a human patient who received a liver transplant. Some T cells may be the graft donor's. The sequences come from CD8+ T cells from blood, collected 12 months after liver transplant. DNA of the CDR3: TGTGCCACCAGCAGCAATCACAATGAGCAGTTCTTC. Translation: CATSSNHNEQFF. Full variable domain (missing parts from reference TRBV15 and TRBJ2-1): DAMVIQNPRYQVTQFGKPVTLSCSQTLNHNVMYWYQQKSSQAPKLLFHYYDKDFNNEADTPDNFQSRRPNTSFCFLDIRSPGLGDTAMYLCATSSNHNEQFFGPGTRLTVL.